A single sample gave rise to the 24 T cell receptor beta chains below, sequenced in a study of blood T cell repertoires in COVID-19. Sequencing used immunoSEQ multiplex PCR; TCRdb keeps in-frame clones, though not all of them. Of fewer than 15,000 clones in the sample, approximately 91% were seen once. Sequenced material: peripheral blood. All receptors come from a human donor in a cohort sampled during active COVID-19.

This chain joins TRBV28 and TRBJ1-5; D uncertain. From germline, CDR1 is MDHEN and CDR2 SYDVKM. CDR3 size: 17 residues. V was shortened by 1 base and J by 7 bases, with 20 bases between the two germline ends. CDR3: CASSLFSLRRHQQPQHF. In DNA, the CDR3 is TGTGCCAGCAGTTTATTCTCACTTAGGAGGCACCAACAGCCCCAGCATTTT. Variable domain in full (rest from reference TRBV28 and TRBJ1-5): DVKVTQSSRYLVKRTGEKVFLECVQDMDHENMFWYRQDPGLGLRLIYFSYDVKMKEKGDIPEGYSVSREKKERFSLILESASTNQTSMYLCASSLFSLRRHQQPQHFGDGTRLSIL.

For the CDR3, the DNA is TGTGCCACCAGCAGAGATACAGCGGGAGGGCCTTACAATGAGCAGTTCTTC. The encoded protein is CATSRDTAGGPYNEQFF. The V call is TRBV15, the J call TRBJ2-1, with 10 bases aligning to TRBD2. CDR3 length equals 17 residues. Germline V gene data show CDR1 as LNHNV and CDR2 as YYDKDF (reference sequence). Trimming at V came to 0 bases and at J to 4 bases, leaving 6 bases not matched to a gene.

The rearrangement links TRBV20-1 to TRBJ1-4, with D perhaps matching TRBD1 (6 bases). The V end was cut by 3 bases, the J end by 11 bases, with 16 bases between. Germline V gene lookup returns CDR1 DFQATT and CDR2 SNEGSKA (reference sequence). This CDR3 spans 13 amino acids. The CDR3 spells CSASNRTGLKLFF. As DNA, the CDR3 is TGCAGTGCTAGTAATCGAACAGGGCTGAAACTGTTTTTT.

This sequence joins TRBV5-1 and TRBJ1-1; a possible D gene is TRBD1 (6 bases). Between the trimmed V and J ends, which lost 2 bases and 1 base, there was a span of 9 bases. Looked up from germline, CDR1 is SGHRS and CDR2 is YFSETQ. There are 14 residues in the CDR3. Here the CDR3 reads CASSFQQGNTEAFF. CDR3 nucleotide sequence: TGCGCCAGCAGCTTCCAACAGGGGAACACTGAAGCTTTCTTT.

The rearrangement uses TRBV7-9 and TRBJ2-3; 10 bases are shared with TRBD2. The CDR3 spans 15 residues. Trimming removed 2 bases from V and 1 base from J; junction bases left unmatched: 0. Germline CDR1 reads SEHNR; CDR2 reads FQNEAQ (reference sequence). The CDR3 DNA sequence: TGTGCCAGCAGCTTACTAGCGGGAGGCACAGATACGCAGTATTTT. It codes for CASSLLAGGTDTQYF.

V and J are TRBV10-3 and TRBJ1-1; D is unresolved. The V end was cut by 5 bases, the J end by 3 bases, with 7 bases between. The CDR3 has 12 amino acids. Germline-derived CDR1 and CDR2 are ENHRY and SYGVKD. The DNA of the CDR3 is TGTGCCATCAGTCAGCGGGACACTGAAGCTTTCTTT. It specifies CAISQRDTEAFF.

The chain combines TRBV6-2 or TRBV6-3 with TRBJ2-1; 12 positions match TRBD2. The CDR3 runs 21 residues. Trimming at V came to 2 bases and at J to 7 bases, leaving 21 bases not matched to a gene. Per the germline V gene, CDR1 is MNHEY and CDR2 is SVGEGT. The DNA for the CDR3 is TGTGCCAGCAGTTACCTCCAATTTTCGACTAGCGGGGGCCACTTAGATAATGAGCAGTTCTTC. Translation gives CASSYLQFSTSGGHLDNEQFF.

This chain links TRBV7-6 with TRBJ2-7, with TRBD1 identical over 9 bases. The CDR3 sequence is 16 residues long. Germline CDR1 SGHVS, CDR2 FNYEAQ. V dropped 3 bases and J dropped 3; count of bases not matched to a gene: 9. CDR3 DNA sequence: TGTGCCAGCAGCTTGGGGCGGGACAGGGAGGTCTACGAGCAGTACTTC. Its translation: CASSLGRDREVYEQYF.

The rearrangement uses TRBV9 and TRBJ2-2; TRBD1 agrees at 7 bases. The trim removed 4 bases at V and 1 base at J, leaving 4 bases unmatched. The germline CDR1 and CDR2 sequences are SGDLS and YYNGEE. The CDR3 extends over 15 amino acids. CDR3 in DNA: TGTGCCAGCAGCCCAAGGGACAGGAACACCGGGGAGCTGTTTTTT. Encoded protein: CASSPRDRNTGELFF.

The chain has TRBV11-3 and TRBJ2-7; D is unclear. CDR1 and CDR2 (germline): SGHNT, YENEEA. The CDR3 has 14 amino acids. V shed 1 base and J shed 2 bases, with 9 bases lying between them. The CDR3 DNA follows: TGTGCCAGCAGCTTAGCGGCAGGTCCCTACGAGCAGTACTTC. It translates to CASSLAAGPYEQYF.

This clone was observed a single time. The chain carries TRBV12-3 or TRBV12-4 and TRBJ2-3; 9 bases align to TRBD1. CDR3 length: 13 amino acids. J lost 6 bases, V lost 4 bases, and 2 bases had no gene match. CDR3 coding DNA: TGTGCCAGCAGTTCCGGACAGGGGGATACGCAGTATTTT. It yields the protein CASSSGQGDTQYF.

This rearrangement joins TRBV10-3 to TRBJ1-1; the match to TRBD1 covers 8 bases. The CDR3 runs to 13 residues. After removal of 7 bases from V and 5 bases from J, the junction contained 6 bases not matched to a gene. Germline-derived CDR1 and CDR2 are ENHRY and SYGVKD. The CDR3: CAITKTGDTEAFF. The CDR3 coding sequence is TGTGCCATCACAAAGACAGGGGATACTGAAGCTTTCTTT.

J is TRBJ2-7 and V is TRBV5-6; the D is unclear. The germline CDR1 and CDR2 sequences are SGHDT and YYEEEE. Deletions cut 0 bases from V and 4 bases from J, with 5 bases between. This CDR3 is built from 12 residues. DNA for the CDR3: TGTGCCAGCAGCTTGGCCAGGTACGAGCAGTACTTC. It translates to CASSLARYEQYF. Based on the CDR3 plus reference TRBV5-6 and TRBJ2-7, the full variable domain is DAGVTQSPTHLIKTRGQQVTLRCSPKSGHDTVSWYQQALGQGPQFIFQYYEEEERQRGNFPDRFSGHQFPNYSSELNVNALLLGDSALYLCASSLARYEQYFGPGTRLTVT.

The chain has TRBV28 and TRBJ1-2; 7 nucleotides agree with TRBD1. The CDR3 is made up of 15 amino acids. Trimming took 9 bases from V and 0 from J; bases not matched to a gene: 10. The germline V gene has CDR1 MDHEN and CDR2 SYDVKM. CDR3 amino acids: CASLDRPSSNYGYTF. The CDR3 DNA follows: TGTGCCAGTTTGGACAGGCCCTCCTCTAACTATGGCTACACCTTC.

V gene TRBV5-6 combines with J gene TRBJ2-1, with a possible D match to TRBD1 (6 bases). CDR1 and CDR2 (germline): SGHDT, YYEEEE. The CDR3 is 16 amino acids. Between the trimmed V and J ends, which lost 3 bases and 4 bases, there was a span of 17 bases. CDR3 amino acids: CASSYDRLFLYNEQFF. In nucleotides, the CDR3 is TGTGCCAGCAGCTACGACAGGCTGTTCCTTTACAATGAGCAGTTCTTC. Full variable domain (outside the CDR3, taken from reference TRBV5-6 and TRBJ2-1): DAGVTQSPTHLIKTRGQQVTLRCSPKSGHDTVSWYQQALGQGPQFIFQYYEEEERQRGNFPDRFSGHQFPNYSSELNVNALLLGDSALYLCASSYDRLFLYNEQFFGPGTRLTVL.

This clone occurred once. The chain uses TRBV7-2 and TRBJ1-5; D uncertain. Trimming stripped 0 bases from V and 0 bases from J, with 12 bases between. Germline CDR1 and CDR2: SGHTA and FQGNSA. The CDR3 length is 17 residues. CDR3 amino acids: CASSLAGFTVSNQPQHF. The CDR3 nucleotides are TGTGCCAGCAGCTTAGCTGGGTTCACAGTTAGCAATCAGCCCCAGCATTTT.

This clone was picked up one time. The chain joins TRBV20-1 to TRBJ2-7; 13 bases fit TRBD2. This CDR3 contains 15 residues. Looked up from germline, CDR1 is DFQATT and CDR2 is SNEGSKA (reference sequence). The J segment lost 6 bases and the V segment lost 3 bases, leaving 8 bases of the junction unmatched. CDR3 in DNA: TGCAGTGCTAGTAAACTAGCGGGAGGGGTTGGCGAGCAGTACTTC. Translated, it gives CSASKLAGGVGEQYF.

J is TRBJ1-5 and V is TRBV27; a possible D gene is TRBD1 (5 bases). In germline, CDR1 is MNHEY, CDR2 SMNVEV (reference sequence). This CDR3 comprises 14 residues. Trimming left V 6 bases short and J 6 bases short, with 15 bases between. The CDR3 DNA reads TGTGCCAGCAGATTGAACAGGTTGGGTCAGCCCCAGCATTTT. It specifies CASRLNRLGQPQHF.

The chain is built from TRBV18 and TRBJ2-2; 9 bases fit TRBD1. Trimming cost V 3 bases and J 6 bases; bases outside gene matches: 2. This CDR3 is built from 14 residues. CDR1 KGHSH and CDR2 LQKENI come from the germline V gene. The chain's CDR3 is CASSPGQGPGELFF. In DNA form, the CDR3 reads TGTGCCAGCTCACCCGGACAGGGGCCCGGGGAGCTGTTTTTT.

The chain joins TRBV7-2 to TRBJ2-2, with D hard to call. CDR1 is SGHTA and CDR2 is FQGNSA in the germline V gene. The germline V and J ends were trimmed by 2 bases and 5 bases, with 9 bases remaining between them. The CDR3 sequence is 14 residues long. This chain's CDR3 is CASSLLVETGELFF. For the CDR3, the DNA is TGTGCCAGCAGCTTATTGGTGGAGACCGGGGAGCTGTTTTTT.

This chain connects TRBV28 to TRBJ1-1; 7 bases agree with TRBD1. The CDR3 extends over 14 amino acids. The J segment lost 2 bases and the V segment lost 4 bases, leaving 4 bases of the junction unmatched. Germline values: CDR1 MDHEN, CDR2 SYDVKM. The CDR3 region has the DNA TGTGCCAGCAGTTCGACAGGGCGAAACACTGAAGCTTTCTTT. Residues: CASSSTGRNTEAFF.

The chain has TRBV5-1 and TRBJ1-6, with 7 nucleotides matching TRBD1. This CDR3 spans 16 amino acids. With V trimmed by 1 base and J by 8 bases, 9 bases remained unmatched. Germline CDR1 SGHRS, CDR2 YFSETQ. DNA of the CDR3: TGCGCCAGCAGCTTGACAGGGGTCCTAAAGGATTCACCCCTCCACTTT. It translates to CASSLTGVLKDSPLHF.

The chain recombines TRBV19 with TRBJ2-7; 8 bases fit TRBD1. V was clipped by 3 bases and J by 7 bases; unmatched bases: 2. Germline V gene data show CDR1 as LNHDA and CDR2 as SQIVND (reference sequence). The CDR3 is made up of 12 amino acids. The CDR3 DNA reads as TGTGCCAGTAGTATCGACAGGGGAGAGCAGTACTTC. This translates into CASSIDRGEQYF.

The J gene is TRBJ2-7, the V gene TRBV3-1 (or the pseudogene TRBV3-2); D gene uncertain. Germline V CDR1 and CDR2: LGHDT, YNNKEL (reference sequence). The CDR3 is 15 amino acids. V gave up 0 bases and J gave up 3 bases, with 12 bases separating them. Written as DNA, the CDR3 is TGTGCCAGCAGCCAAGATATTACTACCAACTACGAGCAGTACTTC. It is translated as CASSQDITTNYEQYF.